This T cell receptor (beta chain) was captured by sequencing in a study of CD8+CD57+ T cells in acquired aplastic anemia. With 4 bases removed from V and 5 bases from J, the gap between germline ends came to 4 bases. The CDR3 consists of 12 residues. Germline lookup yields CDR1 KGHDR and CDR2 SFDVKD. Sequenced patients had shown CD8+CD57+ cell expansion by flow cytometry. Genomic DNA constituted the template upon which TCR beta VDJ and CDR3 profiling was performed. TCRdb redid the calling of the reads with MiXCR, one entry per CDR3 protein. The data hold under 200,000 distinct CDR3 sequences, with roughly 48% observed a single time.

The V gene is TRBV24-1, the J gene TRBJ2-2, with no clear D. The sequenced sample was sorted CD4+, CD8+, or CD8+CD57+ T cells (not recorded which) from PBMCs. The sequence was obtained from a human donor with aplastic anemia. The DNA for the CDR3 is TGTGCCACCAGTGAGTTAACCGGGGAGCTGTTTTTT. Translating gives CATSELTGELFF.